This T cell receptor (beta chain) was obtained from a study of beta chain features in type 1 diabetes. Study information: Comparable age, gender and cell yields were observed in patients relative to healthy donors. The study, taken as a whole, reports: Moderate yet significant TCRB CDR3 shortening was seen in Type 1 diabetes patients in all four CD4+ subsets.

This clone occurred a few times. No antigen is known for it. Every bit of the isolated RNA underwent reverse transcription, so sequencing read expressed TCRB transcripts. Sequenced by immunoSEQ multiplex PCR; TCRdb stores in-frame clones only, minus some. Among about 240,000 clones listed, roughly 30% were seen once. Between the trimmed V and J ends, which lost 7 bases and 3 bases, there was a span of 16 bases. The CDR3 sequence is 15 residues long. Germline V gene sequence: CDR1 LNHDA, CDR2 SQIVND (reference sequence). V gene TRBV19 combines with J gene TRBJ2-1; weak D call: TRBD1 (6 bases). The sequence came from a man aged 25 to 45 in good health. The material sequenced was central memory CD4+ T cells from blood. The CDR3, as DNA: TGTGCCAGTATTAACCGACAGGCGAGCTACAATGAGCAGTTCTTC. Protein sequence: CASINRQASYNEQFF.